The subject of this entry is one TCR beta chain. The target of this receptor is not known. A read error may account for a junction end that differs from germline. The immunoSEQ Assay, a bias-controlled multiplex PCR, was used to amplify TCRbeta CDR3 regions from genomic DNA. The paper's processing steps were these. The number of nucleated cells in each sample was estimated by amplification of reference gene primers within the assay. To quantify the absolute abundance of each unique TCRbeta CDR3 rearrangement, sequence reads were collapsed and filtered. Productive Simpson clonality was computed per sample as the square root of Simpson's diversity index over productive rearrangements. Sourced from immuneACCESS, this table was stored by TCRdb with only in-frame sequences that have V and J called. A share of the clones is absent; for the studies checked, an unresolved V gene accounts for under half, and the remainder has no known explanation. The V and J calls and the clone size are those of that table, but D and trimming were determined from the DNA. The sample yields about 150,000 clones; about 86% were counted once. Of the sample, about 3% is held by the ten largest clones.

The source of the sample is a study of blood T cell repertoires in COVID-19 (dated by TCRdb to the early 2020s). Some background on the complete study: The collaborator samples originated in the United States, Italy and Spain and spanned the acute and convalescent phases of COVID-19. Deeply sampled blood TCRbeta repertoires from subjects exposed to, actively infected with, or recovered from COVID-19 were included in the dataset. The material from the prospective study consisted of cDNA or gDNA derived from T cells, B-cell-depleted T cells, or PBMCs. The samples were drawn from the first 160 participants of the ongoing ImmuneRACE study and from 950 to 1,500 subjects provided by 6 global collaborators. Where HLA class I and class II types were available, the types were taken from metadata supplied by the sample provider, not from assay-based typing. A freely available public database, intended as a resource for researchers studying the immune response to SARS-CoV-2, is where the repertoires were released. Sample metadata almost always included a de-identified subject ID, COVID-19 status, age in years and sex.

General findings and caveats noted by the study authors: Clinical and demographic metadata were provided uncurated, with the amount varying by source and participant.

CDR1 and CDR2, per the germline V gene (reference sequence), are SSHAT and FNYEAQ. The CDR3 runs 16 residues from the cysteine to the phenylalanine. Here the CDR3 DNA is all that survives: 48 bases in frame from base 1. The collaborating institutions used their own protocols to collect whole blood in K2EDTA tubes. For TCRbeta analysis, collaborators shipped samples as frozen whole blood, isolated PBMCs, or DNA extracted from either of those sample types. The receptor chain draws on TRBV7-7 and TRBJ2-5, and possibly TRBD2, on 6 matching bases. The TCR originated in a woman older than 75 with acute or convalescent COVID-19. The sequenced sample consisted of peripheral blood. The CDR3 is CASSSEGGETYGTQYF. The nucleotide sequence reads TGTGCTAGCAGCTCCGAGGGCGGGGAAACCTACGGGACCCAGTACTTC.